This T cell receptor (beta chain) originates from a study of vaccination effects on CD4 cells after COVID-19. Across the whole study: Sample provision by two convalescent patients occurred 16 days and one week before vaccination.

Sequencing in the ViraFEST assay came after antigen-specific CD4+ T cells had been expanded with viral peptide pools, which were used to stimulate PBMC. Following a roughly 9-day culture, CD4+ T cells were purified. By PCR, the person was confirmed to have had SARS-CoV-2 infection between March and December 2020. The protocol was immunoSEQ multiplex PCR, while the TCRdb copy is restricted to in-frame clones and leaves out a portion. The repertoire has about 34,000 clones, around 67% of them found once; the top ten carry roughly 30%. Comments on this clone: Its antigen is currently unknown.

The CDR3 spans 13 residues. V gave up 1 base and J gave up 9 bases, with 10 bases separating them. Germline V gene lookup returns CDR1 SGHAT and CDR2 FQDESV (reference sequence). The chain is built from TRBV11-1 and TRBJ2-1; D possibly corresponds to TRBD2 (7 bases). The sequences come from CD4+ T cells from PBMCs cultured with a peptide pool, collected before COVID-19 vaccination. The source is a human donor who had a prior SARS-CoV-2 infection. The CDR3 DNA reads TGTGCCAGCAGCTTAGACAGGGAGGGTGAGCAGTTCTTC. Encoded protein: CASSLDREGEQFF.